These T cell receptor beta chains were read from a single sample in a study of beta chain features in type 1 diabetes. TCRdb keeps only in-frame clones here, not all; method: immunoSEQ multiplex PCR. Of 500,000 to 700,000 clones detected, about 16% appear once; the ten largest clones hold about 0.087%. The sequenced sample consisted of naive CD4+ T cells from blood. The source of these receptors is a man in his late teens or twenties in good health. Each CDR3 is given with its conserved first and last residue.

j_call v_call cdr3_aa
TRBJ2-3 TRBV7-3 CASSSILRGGADTQYF
TRBJ2-3 TRBV28 CASSPSGSVGTDTQYF
TRBJ1-5 TRBV27 CASSARTGQSNQPQHF
TRBJ1-2 TRBV6-5 CASSFDGNYGYTF
TRBJ2-1 TRBV2 CASSESLGPFSYNEQFF
TRBJ1-2 TRBV7-9 CASSLVWSNYGYTF
TRBJ1-1 TRBV29-1 CSVQGRMNTEAFF
TRBJ2-1 TRBV5-1 CASSLAGTPYNEQFF
TRBJ2-7 TRBV29-1 CSVRDGLAGGEQYF
TRBJ2-3 TRBV9 CASSLGVGTDTQYF
TRBJ2-4 TRBV7-2 CASSRGPNIQYF
TRBJ2-4 TRBV6-6 CASTQKQRGTKNIQYF
TRBJ2-7 TRBV4-1 CASSQPIRARTGALHEQYF
TRBJ2-7 TRBV9 CASSLGQGTTRFEQYF
TRBJ1-5 TRBV2 CASSGTGGQPQHF
TRBJ2-1 TRBV30 CAWRGTGTSYNEQFF
TRBJ2-5 TRBV7-9 CASSLVRAQLAETQYF
TRBJ2-7 TRBV10-3 CAIRRGSYEQYF
TRBJ2-5 TRBV9 CASSVAPQTQETQYF
TRBJ1-2 TRBV7-2 CASSLDRGNYGYTF
TRBJ2-4 TRBV28 CASSLEGVAKNIQYF
TRBJ2-6 TRBV7-3 CASSQSLYRAGANVLTF
TRBJ2-3 TRBV7-9 CASSPRGSDTQYF